This T cell receptor beta chain is drawn from a study of blood T cell repertoires in COVID-19. Study-wide context: Samples representing acute and convalescent COVID-19 were sourced from the United States, Italy and Spain.

After removal of 1 base from V and 7 bases from J, the junction contained 4 bases not matched to a gene. This CDR3 spans 13 amino acids. Germline loops: CDR1 SGHNT, CDR2 YENEEA. Some clones are missing from TCRdb's copy, which holds only in-frame ones; the method was immunoSEQ multiplex PCR. The sample lists approximately 150,000 clones; approximately 87% were seen once. This clone appeared a single time. The sample was peripheral blood. The rearrangement links TRBV11-3 to TRBJ2-7, with 7 bases identical to TRBD1. This TCR was sampled from a man between 50 and 59 years old who had recovered from COVID-19. The CDR3 region is CASSLGQGWEQYF. CDR3 bases: TGTGCCAGCAGCTTAGGACAGGGTTGGGAGCAGTACTTC.